This is a list of T cell receptor beta chains from one sample in a study of cytomegalovirus exposure and HLA in healthy donors. This table comes from immunoSEQ multiplex PCR, and its TCRdb copy is limited to in-frame clones, with some not included. The profile shows some 100,000 clones, 79% of them singletons. The sequenced material came from PBMCs. The receptors come from a male donor in good health and CMV-seropositive. The CDR3 runs from the conserved cysteine through the conserved F or W. A D gene is named only where the DNA matches it firmly. Clone size is shown for a subset of rows, as once, few, many or a class of expanded clone.

size	D	V	J	CDR3	DNA
-	TRBD1	TRBV6-1	TRBJ1-1	CASSVWTGVAFF	TGTGCCAGCAGTGTCTGGACAGGGGTTGCTTTCTTT
-	TRBD2	TRBV7-7	TRBJ2-3	CASSLVAGGPDTQYF	TGTGCTAGCAGCTTAGTAGCGGGGGGGCCAGATACGCAGTATTTT
-	TRBD1	TRBV4-1	TRBJ2-7	CASSQRQGASSYEQYF	TGCGCCAGCAGCCAAAGACAGGGGGCGAGCTCCTACGAGCAGTACTTC
-	-	TRBV11-2	TRBJ1-2	CASSLDSNYGYTF	TGTGCCAGCAGCTTAGACAGTAACTATGGCTACACCTTC
-	-	TRBV11-3	TRBJ1-1	CASSQDTEAFF	TGTGCCAGCTCCCAGGACACTGAAGCTTTCTTT
-	-	TRBV9	TRBJ1-2	CASSVDRGNYGYTF	TGTGCCAGCAGCGTAGACAGAGGGAACTATGGCTACACCTTC
-	TRBD1	TRBV30	TRBJ2-5	CAWAGTGPGETQYF	TGTGCCTGGGCCGGGACAGGGCCAGGAGAGACCCAGTACTTC
-	-	TRBV18	TRBJ2-7	CASSPGAQNYEQYF	TGTGCCAGCTCACCAGGGGCCCAAAACTACGAGCAGTACTTC
-	-	TRBV30	TRBJ1-5	CAWSVYRLNQPQHF	TGTGCCTGGAGTGTCTACAGGCTCAATCAGCCCCAGCATTTT
-	-	TRBV7-8	TRBJ2-7	CASSLDRDEQYF	TGTGCCAGCAGCTTAGACAGGGACGAGCAGTACTTC
-	TRBD1	TRBV4-3	TRBJ2-4	CASSQADRDRENIQYF	TGCGCCAGCAGCCAAGCGGACAGGGACAGAGAAAACATTCAGTACTTC
-	TRBD2	TRBV2	TRBJ2-1	CASSEGLAENNEQFF	TGTGCCAGCAGTGAGGGCCTAGCGGAAAACAATGAGCAGTTCTTC
-	TRBD1	TRBV27	TRBJ2-7	CASSRDRGYEQYF	TGTGCCAGCAGTAGGGACAGGGGTTACGAGCAGTACTTC
-	TRBD1	TRBV9	TRBJ1-1	CASSVTTGGDTEAFF	TGTGCCAGCAGCGTGACGACAGGGGGGGACACTGAAGCTTTCTTT
-	-	TRBV15	TRBJ2-7	CATSRPSSEQYF	TGTGCCACCAGCAGACCGTCTAGCGAGCAGTACTTC
-	-	TRBV27	TRBJ2-7	CASRTKDYQGNEQYF	TGTGCCAGCAGGACAAAGGATTACCAGGGTAACGAGCAGTACTTC
few	-	TRBV19	TRBJ1-5	CAGGGLAGYSNQPQHF	TGTGCCGGCGGGGGGTTGGCAGGCTATAGCAATCAGCCCCAGCATTTT
-	-	TRBV7-2	TRBJ2-7	CASSFQGGGGYEQYF	TGTGCCAGCAGCTTTCAGGGCGGCGGTGGGTACGAGCAGTACTTC
-	-	TRBV19	TRBJ1-6	CASSDILTRGNSPLHF	TGTGCCAGTAGCGACATCCTGACGAGGGGGAATTCACCCCTCCACTTT
-	-	TRBV7-8	TRBJ1-1	CASSPGQRLNTEAFF	TGTGCCAGCAGCCCTGGACAGCGCTTGAACACTGAAGCTTTCTTT
-	-	TRBV5-1	TRBJ2-3	CASSLIGTLPFTDTQYF	TGCGCCAGCAGCTTGATCGGGACACTACCCTTCACAGATACGCAGTATTTT
-	-	TRBV30	TRBJ1-2	CAWNKGSGNYGYTF	TGTGCCTGGAATAAGGGTAGCGGCAACTATGGCTACACCTTC
-	-	TRBV15	TRBJ1-1	CATSRDLANTEAFF	TGTGCCACCAGCAGAGATCTGGCGAACACTGAAGCTTTCTTT
-	-	TRBV5-1	TRBJ2-5	CASSLQSLSETQYF	TGCGCCAGCAGCTTGCAGTCCCTTTCGGAGACCCAGTACTTC
-	TRBD1	TRBV7-9	TRBJ1-2	CASSFDRGDYGYTF	TGTGCCAGCAGCTTCGACAGGGGCGACTATGGCTACACCTTC
-	TRBD2	TRBV27	TRBJ2-1	CASRAGVSYNEQFF	TGTGCCAGCAGGGCGGGGGTCTCCTACAATGAGCAGTTCTTC
-	TRBD2	TRBV10-2	TRBJ2-3	CASRPPGLAGESTDTQYF	TGCGCCAGCAGACCTCCGGGACTAGCGGGGGAAAGCACAGATACGCAGTATTTT
-	-	TRBV2	TRBJ1-2	CASGEGTLYGYTF	TGTGCCAGCGGGGAGGGGACACTCTATGGCTACACCTTC
-	TRBD1	TRBV29-1	TRBJ1-1	CSVDPRGGTVRTEAFF	TGCAGCGTTGATCCTCGCGGGGGGACAGTACGGACTGAAGCTTTCTTT